Listed below are T cell receptor beta chains from one sample, sequenced in a study of beta chain features in type 1 diabetes. Generated by immunoSEQ multiplex PCR, the TCRdb table keeps only in-frame clones and is missing some. The repertoire holds 35,000 or so clones, with 50% to 75% as singletons. The sample consisted of Tregs from blood. Every receptor here comes from a woman aged 30 to 39 in good health. Each CDR3 is given with its conserved first and last residue. The D gene is left open where the match is weak. Clone size is given for some rows only: seen once, a few or many times, or a class if the clone is expanded.

d_gene: .; j_gene: TRBJ1-1; abundance: .; v_gene: TRBV6-1; CDR3aa: CASSEEQARGNTEAFF; CDR3nt: TGTGCCAGCAGTGAAGAACAGGCCAGAGGAAACACTGAAGCTTTCTTT
d_gene: TRBD1; j_gene: TRBJ2-1; abundance: .; v_gene: TRBV7-3; CDR3aa: CASSGTGEQFF; CDR3nt: TGTGCCAGCAGCGGGACAGGGGAGCAGTTCTTC
d_gene: TRBD1; j_gene: TRBJ1-3; abundance: .; v_gene: TRBV4-3; CDR3aa: CASSQGQLRSGNTIYF; CDR3nt: TGCGCCAGCAGCCAGGGACAGCTACGCTCTGGAAACACCATATATTTT
d_gene: TRBD1; j_gene: TRBJ2-7; abundance: once; v_gene: TRBV28; CDR3aa: CASRAGQGLSCEQYF; CDR3nt: TGTGCCAGCAGAGCGGGACAGGGGCTCTCCTGCGAGCAGTACTTC
d_gene: .; j_gene: TRBJ1-4; abundance: .; v_gene: TRBV7-2; CDR3aa: CASSLVQGRNEKLFF; CDR3nt: TGTGCCAGCAGCTTAGTGCAGGGGCGGAATGAAAAACTGTTTTTT
d_gene: .; j_gene: TRBJ1-1; abundance: .; v_gene: TRBV7-9; CDR3aa: CASSFEWDMNTEAFF; CDR3nt: TGTGCCAGCAGCTTTGAGTGGGACATGAACACTGAAGCTTTCTTT
d_gene: TRBD2; j_gene: TRBJ2-1; abundance: .; v_gene: TRBV19; CDR3aa: CASSIGLGTMGGEQFF; CDR3nt: TGTGCCAGTAGTATAGGGTTGGGGACTATGGGAGGTGAGCAGTTCTTC
d_gene: .; j_gene: TRBJ2-1; abundance: medium-sized; v_gene: TRBV18; CDR3aa: CASSHDSVDEQFF; CDR3nt: TGTGCCAGCTCTCATGACTCGGTCGATGAGCAGTTCTTC
d_gene: TRBD2; j_gene: TRBJ2-7; abundance: .; v_gene: TRBV19; CDR3aa: CASSIKGLVREQYF; CDR3nt: TGTGCCAGTAGTATCAAGGGACTAGTACGCGAGCAGTACTTC
d_gene: TRBD2; j_gene: TRBJ2-7; abundance: .; v_gene: TRBV11-2; CDR3aa: CASSRASGPYEQYF; CDR3nt: TGTGCCAGCAGCAGGGCTAGCGGCCCCTACGAGCAGTACTTC
d_gene: TRBD1; j_gene: TRBJ1-2; abundance: .; v_gene: TRBV6-5; CDR3aa: CASSDRVYGYTF; CDR3nt: TGTGCCAGCAGTGACAGGGTCTATGGCTACACCTTC
d_gene: TRBD1; j_gene: TRBJ2-7; abundance: .; v_gene: TRBV7-2; CDR3aa: CASSPGTGFEQYF; CDR3nt: TGTGCCAGCAGCCCCGGGACAGGGTTCGAGCAGTACTTC
d_gene: TRBD1; j_gene: TRBJ2-2; abundance: .; v_gene: TRBV7-8; CDR3aa: CASRAPGTGNTGELFF; CDR3nt: TGTGCCAGCAGGGCCCCCGGGACAGGGAACACCGGGGAGCTGTTTTTT
d_gene: TRBD2; j_gene: TRBJ2-1; abundance: .; v_gene: TRBV7-2; CDR3aa: CASSLYGSGRYNEQFF; CDR3nt: TGTGCCAGCAGCTTATATGGTAGCGGGAGGTACAATGAGCAGTTCTTC
d_gene: .; j_gene: TRBJ1-1; abundance: .; v_gene: TRBV14; CDR3aa: CASSQLVGGTEAFF; CDR3nt: TGTGCCAGCAGCCAGCTGGTTGGGGGGACTGAAGCTTTCTTT
d_gene: .; j_gene: TRBJ2-1; abundance: .; v_gene: TRBV4-3; CDR3aa: CASSLQGDSYNEQFF; CDR3nt: TGCGCCAGCAGCCTACAAGGGGACTCCTACAATGAGCAGTTCTTC
d_gene: .; j_gene: TRBJ2-1; abundance: .; v_gene: TRBV29-1; CDR3aa: CSVDRDFYNEQFF; CDR3nt: TGCAGCGTTGACCGGGACTTCTACAATGAGCAGTTCTTC